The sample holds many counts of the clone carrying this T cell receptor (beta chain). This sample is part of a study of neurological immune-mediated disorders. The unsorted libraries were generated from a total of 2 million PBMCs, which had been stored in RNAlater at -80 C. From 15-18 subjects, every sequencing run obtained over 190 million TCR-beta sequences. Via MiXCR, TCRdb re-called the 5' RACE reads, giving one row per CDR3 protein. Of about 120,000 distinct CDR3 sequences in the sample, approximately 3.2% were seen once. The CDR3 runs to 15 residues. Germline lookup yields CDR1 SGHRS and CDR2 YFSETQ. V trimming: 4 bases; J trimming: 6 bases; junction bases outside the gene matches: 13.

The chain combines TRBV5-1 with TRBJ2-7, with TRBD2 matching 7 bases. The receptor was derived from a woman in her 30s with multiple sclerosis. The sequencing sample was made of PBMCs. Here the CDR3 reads CASSPEGGSVSEQYF. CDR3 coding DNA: TGCGCCAGCAGCCCGGAGGGCGGGAGCGTCTCCGAGCAGTACTTC.